This paragraph reports one TCR beta chain. Germline CDR1 MNHEY, CDR2 SMNVEV (reference sequence). V lost 3 bases, J lost 1 base, and 17 bases lay in between. The CDR3 totals 17 residues. This record belongs to a study of identical twins. cDNA molecules carried unique molecular identifiers, and template switching added a universal primer site. MiXCR, applied by TCRdb to the 5' RACE reads, yields one record per CDR3 protein. The sample contains roughly 1,500,000 distinct CDR3 sequences, roughly a third of which appear only once. The sequencing sample was made of cord blood. This chain joins TRBV27 and TRBJ2-3; D remains ambiguous. This receptor was obtained from a newborn girl in good health. As DNA, the CDR3 is TGTGCCAGCAGTTTGTCTCCTCCGGGCCAGCGCACAGATACGCAGTATTTT. Translation gives CASSLSPPGQRTDTQYF.